This T cell receptor beta chain was profiled in a study of T cells in localized non-small cell lung cancer. This CDR3 has 14 amino acids. Germline lookup yields CDR1 SGHAT and CDR2 FQDESV (reference sequence). V lost 1 base, J lost 2 bases, and 6 bases lay in between. Points on this clone: Its antigen remains unidentified.

Some clones are missing from TCRdb's copy, which holds only in-frame ones; the method was immunoSEQ multiplex PCR. The sample carries approximately 14,000 clones, around 82% recorded once. Findings and caveats of the study: Adjacent lung exhibited a median of 57 among the 100 most abundant tumor clones. T cell clonality was highest in uninvolved adjacent lung, above tumor.

Material: peripheral blood, obtained before any cancer treatment. This chain links TRBV11-1 with TRBJ1-5, with D uncertain. This clonotype originated in an older female donor with stage I squamous cell lung carcinoma. CDR3 nucleotide sequence: TGTGCCAGCAGCTTAGAAGGCGGCAATCAGCCCCAGCATTTT. Its translation is CASSLEGGNQPQHF.